This T cell receptor (beta chain) comes out of a study of blood T cell repertoires in COVID-19. About the research overall: Acute-phase and convalescent COVID-19 samples originated in the United States, Italy and Spain.

Only in-frame clones appear in the TCRdb table, and some are missing; sequencing was by immunoSEQ multiplex PCR. The data show 200,000 or so clones, just under 90% seen once. Turning to this clone: This sample includes further DNA sequences coding for the same CDR3.

V gave up 4 bases and J gave up 5 bases; unmatched junction bases: 3. CDR3 size: 13 residues. Germline V lookup: CDR1 KGHDR, CDR2 SFDVKD. Sample: peripheral blood. The genes are TRBV24-1 and TRBJ1-2, with TRBD1 identical over 7 bases. This TCR derives from a man aged 30 to 39 with COVID-19, enrolled during active disease. The CDR3 loop reads CATSDRTGYGYTF. DNA for the CDR3: TGTGCCACCAGTGACCGGACAGGTTATGGCTACACCTTC.